This passage covers 17 T cell receptor beta chains from one sample sequenced in a study of low-dose radiotherapy and immunotherapy resistance in tumors. First-strand cDNA relied on TRAV- and TRBV-specific primers spanning alpha and beta chains. For amplifying TCRs, the PCR ran for around 20 cycles with Phusion, which was used together with a constant-region primer and the adapter on the V primers. TCRdb re-derived calls from the reads in MiXCR, one entry per CDR3 protein. Here the sample spans around 9,300 distinct CDR3 sequences, almost 70% being singletons. The receptors derive from a human donor with advanced metastatic prostate, ovarian, gallbladder or colorectal cancer (not recorded which). This table probably holds off-target reads from a library built for another chain.

The chain joins TRBV29-1 to TRBJ1-1; no definite D call. Trimming took 6 bases from V and 4 from J, leaving 12 bases between them. CDR3 length: 12 residues. The germline CDR1 and CDR2 sequences are SQVTM and ANQGSEA. The CDR3 region is CSVKKVGTEAFF. The CDR3 nucleotides are TGCAGCGTCAAAAAAGTCGGCACTGAAGCTTTCTTT.

This clonotype was counted once. The chain joins TRBV13 to TRBJ2-7, with D perhaps matching TRBD1 or TRBD2 (5 bases each). Germline assignment: CDR1 PRHDT and CDR2 FYEKMQ (reference sequence). Trimming took off 4 bases at V and 6 bases at J, with 13 bases between the two ends. The CDR3 totals 13 residues. Here the CDR3 reads CASSSGLGSEQYF. CDR3 DNA sequence: TGTGCCAGCAGCTCGGGGCTGGGCAGCGAGCAGTACTTC. Variable domain in full (rest from reference TRBV13 and TRBJ2-7): AAGVIQSPRHLIKEKRETATLKCYPIPRHDTVYWYQQGPGQDPQFLISFYEKMQSDKGSIPDRFSAQQFSDYHSELNMSSLELGDSALYFCASSSGLGSEQYFGPGTRLTVT.

The chain combines TRBV28 with TRBJ2-1; D unclear. The CDR3 consists of 12 residues. V dropped 10 bases and J dropped 6 bases, with 13 bases sitting between them. The germline V gene encodes CDR1 MDHEN and CDR2 SYDVKM. CDR3 residues: CATDTVSNEQFF. The DNA for the CDR3 is TGTGCCACCGACACGGTGTCCAATGAGCAGTTCTTC.

The chain employs TRBV5-1 and TRBJ1-5; D is unresolved. V lost 5 bases to trimming and J lost 1 base, with 13 bases between them. This CDR3 has 15 amino acids. Germline V CDR1 and CDR2: SGHRS, YFSETQ. The CDR3 DNA follows: TGCGCCAGCAGTAAGGAACCCGGGAGCAATCAGCCCCAGCATTTT. It translates to CASSKEPGSNQPQHF. Full variable domain (remainder filled in from reference TRBV5-1 and TRBJ1-5): KAGVTQTPRYLIKTRGQQVTLSCSPISGHRSVSWYQQTPGQGLQFLFEYFSETQRNKGNFPGRFSGRQFSNSRSEMNVSTLELGDSALYLCASSKEPGSNQPQHFGDGTRLSIL.

The chain combines TRBV7-9 with TRBJ1-1; no clear D gene. The V and J ends lost 1 base and 5 bases respectively, with 11 bases between them. Per germline, CDR1 SEHNR and CDR2 FQNEAQ (reference sequence). The CDR3 totals 14 residues. The CDR3 nucleotides read TGTGCCAGCAGCTTAGTTGAGGCGATTACTGAAGCTTTCTTT. It translates to CASSLVEAITEAFF.

The count of this clonotype is one. V and J are TRBV6-8 and TRBJ1-2; D is undetermined. The V end lost 10 bases, the J end lost 4 bases, and 13 bases lay between the germline ends. CDR3 length: 12 residues. From germline, CDR1 is MNHGY and CDR2 SAAAGT. The CDR3 loop is CATSDGPYGYTF. The CDR3, as DNA: TGTGCCACTTCGGATGGACCCTATGGCTACACCTTC.

The gene calls are TRBV29-1 and TRBJ2-1; D gene unclear. The V gene's germline CDR1 is SQVTM and CDR2 ANQGSEA. The CDR3 totals 14 residues. With 4 bases removed from V and 7 bases from J, the gap between germline ends came to 17 bases. The CDR3 is CSVAPRNRANEQFF. The CDR3 bases are TGCAGCGTTGCCCCCCGAAATCGGGCAAATGAGCAGTTCTTC.

The genes are TRBV20-1 and TRBJ2-5; possibly TRBD1 or TRBD2 for D (6 bases each). The CDR3 sequence is 19 residues long. V lost 2 bases, J lost 5 bases, and 30 bases lay in between. The V gene's germline CDR1 is DFQATT and CDR2 SNEGSKA (reference sequence). CDR3 protein: CSARPQRTMTGGLRETQYF. The CDR3 DNA reads as TGCAGTGCTAGACCCCAGCGAACTATGACAGGAGGGCTGCGGGAGACCCAGTACTTC.

The CDR3, as DNA: TGTGCCAGCAGTGCCAAACATGGGACAGATACGCAGTATTTT. This translates into CASSAKHGTDTQYF. The V call is TRBV6-4, the J call TRBJ2-3; D is unclear. The germline CDR1 and CDR2 sequences are MRHNA and SNTAGT. V was pared by 4 bases and J by 3 bases, with 11 bases between. CDR3 size: 14 residues.

The chain joins TRBV6-2 or TRBV6-3 to TRBJ1-5; TRBD1 agrees at 8 bases. Germline lookup yields CDR1 MNHEY and CDR2 SVGEGT. The V and J ends lost 4 bases and 7 bases, in that order; junction bases with no gene match: 9. The CDR3 sequence is 15 residues long. CDR3 loop: CASSSQGQGVQPQHF. The CDR3 nucleotides read TGTGCCAGCAGTTCCCAAGGACAGGGTGTCCAGCCCCAGCATTTT.

The rearrangement uses TRBV2 and TRBJ1-2, with D uncertain. CDR1 SNHLY and CDR2 FYNNEI come from the germline V gene. V was trimmed by 6 bases and J by 8 bases, leaving 16 bases between them. The length of the CDR3 is 13 residues. The DNA for the CDR3 is TGTGCCAGCAGGAGGAGTGGAGACGGCGGCTACACCTTC. It specifies CASRRSGDGGYTF.

This chain connects TRBV9 to TRBJ2-2; D gene ambiguous. This CDR3 comprises 15 residues. CDR1 is SGDLS and CDR2 is YYNGEE in the germline V gene. V lost 3 bases, J lost 8 bases, and 17 bases lay in between. The CDR3, as DNA: TGTGCCAGCAGCGGACGGGTCCCCCTGACTGGGGAGCTGTTTTTT. It translates to CASSGRVPLTGELFF. Filled out from reference TRBV9 and TRBJ2-2, the complete variable domain reads DSGVTQTPKHLITATGQRVTLRCSPRSGDLSVYWYQQSLDQGLQFLIQYYNGEERAKGNILERFSAQQFPDLHSELNLSSLELGDSALYFCASSGRVPLTGELFFGEGSRLTVL.

This rearrangement joins TRBV28 to TRBJ1-2; no clear D. Trimming took off 5 bases at V and 2 bases at J, with 6 bases between the two ends. Germline CDR1 and CDR2: MDHEN and SYDVKM. This CDR3 region has 12 residues. The chain's CDR3 is CASSTTNYGYTF. The CDR3 DNA sequence: TGTGCCAGCAGTACAACGAACTATGGCTACACCTTC.

V and J are TRBV3-1 and TRBJ1-2; no definite D call. The V end was cut by 4 bases, the J end by 8 bases, with 17 bases between. Germline CDR1 is LGHDT and CDR2 is YNNKEL (reference sequence). The CDR3 consists of 14 residues. The DNA for the CDR3 is TGTGCCAGCAGCCCCGGCGGGTCCTCGCAGGGCTACACCTTC. This encodes CASSPGGSSQGYTF.

The rearrangement links TRBV6-1 to TRBJ2-1; 10 bases agree with TRBD2. J was trimmed by 4 bases and V by 2 bases; bases with no gene match: 11. Germline V gives CDR1 MNHNS, CDR2 SASEGT. CDR3 length: 18 amino acids. The CDR3 DNA sequence: TGTGCCAGCAGTGAACAACCTACGGGACTAGCGCATTACAATGAGCAGTTCTTC. As protein: CASSEQPTGLAHYNEQFF.

The rearrangement uses TRBV28 and TRBJ2-7, with 14 bases fitting TRBD2. This CDR3 spans 15 amino acids. V was clipped by 3 bases and J by 6 bases; unmatched bases: 4. The germline V gene has CDR1 MDHEN and CDR2 SYDVKM. The CDR3 sequence is CASSFPGLAGVEQYF. Written as DNA, the CDR3 is TGTGCCAGCAGTTTTCCGGGACTAGCGGGAGTCGAGCAGTACTTC.

The J gene is TRBJ2-7, the V gene TRBV12-3 or TRBV12-4; D possibly corresponds to TRBD1 (5 bases). V dropped 2 bases and J dropped 6 bases, with 17 bases sitting between them. This CDR3 spans 15 amino acids. Written as DNA, the CDR3 is TGTGCCAGCAGTTTACCCCAGACAGAGGATCTCGAGCAGTACTTC. This sequence encodes CASSLPQTEDLEQYF.